This T cell receptor (beta chain) was observed in a study of T-cell memory formation after mild COVID-19. After 5'RACE with constant-segment primers, TCR alpha and TCR beta cDNA libraries carrying sample barcodes and UMIs were obtained. From the 5' RACE reads, TCRdb called clonotypes with MiXCR, one entry per CDR3 protein. Counted here are fewer than 450,000 distinct CDR3 sequences, 20% to 25% occurring once; the ten biggest clones make up around 8.7%. To note about this clonotype: Its specificity is not known.

Regarding the study as a whole: Whereas later expanders leaned CD4+, clones contracting day 15 to 85 showed a balanced CD4/CD8 makeup. Pre-infection memory harbored some responding clones, suggesting cross-reactive memory joined. Second-wave clones with a day 37 peak had unconfirmed SARS-CoV-2 specificity.

This CDR3 contains 14 residues. Germline V gene lookup returns CDR1 MNHNY and CDR2 SVGAGI (reference sequence). V lost 0 bases and J 1 base, leaving 7 bases between the germline ends. This clonotype was sampled from an adult woman who had mild COVID-19 (a few samples of this study predate the infection). Cell type and time point are not known. The sequencing input was PBMCs or a T cell subset sorted from them (not recorded which). J is TRBJ2-7 and V is TRBV6-6, with D possibly matching TRBD2 (5 bases). In nucleotides, the CDR3 is TGTGCCAGCAGTTACTCGAGGAGGTCCTACGAGCAGTACTTC. Translating gives CASSYSRRSYEQYF.